This is a list of T cell receptor beta chains from one sample in a study of blood T cell repertoires in COVID-19. The table came from immunoSEQ multiplex PCR; TCRdb's copy has only in-frame clones and leaves some out. This sample carries about 180,000 clones, less than 90% of them seen once, and the ten largest clones take less than 25%. Input material: peripheral blood. These TCRs come from a man between 65 and 85 years old with active or convalescent COVID-19. The conserved cysteine and the conserved F or W are not part of the CDR3 here.

v_gene: TRBV5-5; j_gene: TRBJ1-5; CDR3aa: ASSAGLYQPQH
v_gene: TRBV7-2; j_gene: TRBJ2-1; CDR3aa: ASRPQSGTSGGTYNEQF
v_gene: TRBV2; j_gene: TRBJ1-4; CDR3aa: ASSPQGINEKLF
v_gene: TRBV5-1; j_gene: TRBJ2-1; CDR3aa: ASSWGLVIDNEQF
v_gene: TRBV5-1; j_gene: TRBJ2-7; CDR3aa: ASSPIAGQGSYEQY
v_gene: TRBV6-2/TRBV6-3; j_gene: TRBJ1-1; CDR3aa: ASSPLGAANTEAF
v_gene: TRBV6-1; j_gene: TRBJ1-1; CDR3aa: ASSERHRGKITEAF
v_gene: TRBV10-2; j_gene: TRBJ2-3; CDR3aa: ASKNPGQGRDTQY
v_gene: TRBV3-1/TRBV3-2; j_gene: TRBJ1-6; CDR3aa: ASSPRQGKSPLH
v_gene: TRBV11-2; j_gene: TRBJ1-2; CDR3aa: ASSQGGQARGYT
v_gene: TRBV28; j_gene: TRBJ1-2; CDR3aa: ASSWDRRGYT
v_gene: TRBV24-1; j_gene: TRBJ2-3; CDR3aa: ATSVGGIAGSTDTQY
v_gene: TRBV15; j_gene: TRBJ1-6; CDR3aa: ATSRETGEVSPLH
v_gene: TRBV2; j_gene: TRBJ1-2; CDR3aa: ASTPGGRVYGYT
v_gene: TRBV19; j_gene: TRBJ1-5; CDR3aa: ASSGDRGGNQPQH
v_gene: TRBV7-2; j_gene: TRBJ2-1; CDR3aa: ASSLRPPSGRVGNEQF
v_gene: TRBV13; j_gene: TRBJ1-1; CDR3aa: ASSPRRGEGTNTEAF
v_gene: TRBV4-1; j_gene: TRBJ1-5; CDR3aa: ASKTTGVDSNQPQH
v_gene: TRBV15; j_gene: TRBJ1-5; CDR3aa: ATSSPAGYSNQPQH
v_gene: TRBV6-2/TRBV6-3; j_gene: TRBJ2-5; CDR3aa: ASSWRAGEETQY
v_gene: TRBV6-5; j_gene: TRBJ2-5; CDR3aa: ASSPSRTEETQY
v_gene: TRBV5-1; j_gene: TRBJ1-1; CDR3aa: ASRIEGVRNTEAF
v_gene: TRBV5-1; j_gene: TRBJ2-7; CDR3aa: ASSLGGTGFTYEQY
v_gene: TRBV2; j_gene: TRBJ1-1; CDR3aa: ASSEVGGDAEAF
v_gene: TRBV6-5; j_gene: TRBJ1-3; CDR3aa: ASSYIQGFPGNTIY
v_gene: TRBV6-1; j_gene: TRBJ1-6; CDR3aa: ASSGPGQGISYNSPLH
v_gene: TRBV5-5; j_gene: TRBJ2-7; CDR3aa: ASSFWDRYEQY
v_gene: TRBV4-1; j_gene: TRBJ1-5; CDR3aa: ASSHPPGQGADQPQH
v_gene: TRBV30; j_gene: TRBJ1-6; CDR3aa: AWSTGLSIRSSYNSLLH
v_gene: TRBV9; j_gene: TRBJ2-2; CDR3aa: ASSAGLGTPRKNTGELF
v_gene: TRBV30; j_gene: TRBJ2-2; CDR3aa: AWKSGAAGELF
v_gene: TRBV27; j_gene: TRBJ2-1; CDR3aa: ASGGAGAPHNEQF
v_gene: TRBV6-2/TRBV6-3; j_gene: TRBJ2-7; CDR3aa: ASSYYLRQGTNEQY
v_gene: TRBV2; j_gene: TRBJ1-1; CDR3aa: ASIWGVTEAF
v_gene: TRBV4-2; j_gene: TRBJ2-1; CDR3aa: ASSPAPSVSYNEQF
v_gene: TRBV5-1; j_gene: TRBJ2-2; CDR3aa: ASSLGFRDTGELF
v_gene: TRBV27; j_gene: TRBJ1-5; CDR3aa: ASRMDRSNQPQH
v_gene: TRBV4-3; j_gene: TRBJ1-2; CDR3aa: ASSQEVSEGGYGYT
v_gene: TRBV5-5; j_gene: TRBJ2-3; CDR3aa: ASSLEGFWRFRGQDTQY
v_gene: TRBV7-2; j_gene: TRBJ2-5; CDR3aa: ASRYRQVQETQY
v_gene: TRBV30; j_gene: TRBJ1-1; CDR3aa: AWTIGTGNTEAF
v_gene: TRBV3-1/TRBV3-2; j_gene: TRBJ2-1; CDR3aa: ASSQEGHNEQF
v_gene: TRBV11-2; j_gene: TRBJ2-1; CDR3aa: ASTPGLSLNEQF
v_gene: TRBV4-1; j_gene: TRBJ1-2; CDR3aa: ASSQATANYGYT
v_gene: TRBV7-8; j_gene: TRBJ1-6; CDR3aa: ASSPRQGGESPLH
v_gene: TRBV14; j_gene: TRBJ1-1; CDR3aa: ASSPGTVRLGRTEAF
v_gene: TRBV11-2; j_gene: TRBJ2-7; CDR3aa: ASSPIEVEGFYEQY
v_gene: TRBV5-1; j_gene: TRBJ1-4; CDR3aa: ASSLGQGITNEKLF
v_gene: TRBV28; j_gene: TRBJ1-1; CDR3aa: ASRSVNTEAF
v_gene: TRBV19; j_gene: TRBJ2-1; CDR3aa: ASTRQLAGGDNEQF
v_gene: TRBV7-2; j_gene: TRBJ2-2; CDR3aa: ASNSPLAGGTGELF
v_gene: TRBV15; j_gene: TRBJ2-1; CDR3aa: ATSTLRPGTSGNGDEQF
v_gene: TRBV7-8; j_gene: TRBJ1-2; CDR3aa: ASSSETGEYGYT
v_gene: TRBV11-3; j_gene: TRBJ2-5; CDR3aa: ASSYGTRATETQY
v_gene: TRBV28; j_gene: TRBJ2-2; CDR3aa: ASTIYGQGNTGELF
v_gene: TRBV10-3; j_gene: TRBJ2-1; CDR3aa: AISPRQGAFEQF
v_gene: TRBV7-9; j_gene: TRBJ2-4; CDR3aa: ASSLAELSLAKNIQY
v_gene: TRBV12-5; j_gene: TRBJ1-6; CDR3aa: ASAIDNSPLH
v_gene: TRBV5-1; j_gene: TRBJ2-5; CDR3aa: ASSLLADQETQY